This T cell receptor beta chain was recorded in a study of T cells after yellow fever vaccination. Study outcomes and limitations: Repertoires sorted by FACS could include abundant clonotypes that are contaminants from the bulk population. Among all clonotypes, a small share was observed in both CD4 and CD8 compartments.

5'RACE template switching produced TCR cDNA carrying a universal primer site and UMIs. MiXCR, run by TCRdb on the 5' RACE reads, gives a single entry per CDR3 protein. The sample records hundreds of thousands of distinct CDR3 sequences, under 20% being singletons. A remark on this clonotype: As yet, its antigen is unknown.

This receptor was identified in a young man who received the YFV17D yellow fever vaccine. The material was PBMCs, obtained before the yellow fever booster vaccination.

The CDR3 spells CASSQGDGYEQYF. CDR3 coding DNA: TGCGCCAGCAGCCAAGGGGACGGGTACGAGCAGTACTTC. The chain couples TRBV4-3 to TRBJ2-7; TRBD1 or TRBD2 may be the D gene (5 bases each). The CDR3 is 13 amino acids. Germline values: CDR1 LGHNA, CDR2 YSLEER. Trimming removed 1 base from V and 4 bases from J, with 8 bases in between.